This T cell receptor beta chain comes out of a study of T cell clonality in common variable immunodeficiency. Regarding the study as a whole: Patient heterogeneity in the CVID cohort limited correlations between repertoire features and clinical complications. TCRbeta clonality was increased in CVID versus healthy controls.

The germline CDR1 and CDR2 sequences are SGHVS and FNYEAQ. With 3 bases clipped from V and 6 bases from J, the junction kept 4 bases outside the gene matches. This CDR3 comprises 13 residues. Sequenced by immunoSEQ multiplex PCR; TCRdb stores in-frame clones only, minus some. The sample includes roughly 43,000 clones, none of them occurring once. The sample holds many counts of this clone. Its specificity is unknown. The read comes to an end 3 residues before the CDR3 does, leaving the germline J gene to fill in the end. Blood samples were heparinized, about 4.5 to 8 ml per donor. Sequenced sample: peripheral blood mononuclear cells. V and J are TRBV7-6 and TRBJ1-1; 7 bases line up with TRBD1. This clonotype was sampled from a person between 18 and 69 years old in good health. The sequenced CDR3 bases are TGTGCCAGCAGCTTTCGACAGGGCGCTGAA. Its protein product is CASSFRQGAE. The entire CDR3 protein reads CASSFRQGAEAFF.